The T cell receptor (beta chain) described here comes from a study of shared clonotypes between healthy human individuals. Sequencing was performed with immunoSEQ multiplex PCR; in TCRdb, only in-frame clones are kept and a portion is missing. The sample lists about 520,000 clones; over 75% were seen once. The CDR3 loop spans 14 amino acids. Germline V gives CDR1 SGHVS, CDR2 FNYEAQ. V dropped 3 bases and J dropped 7 bases, with 16 bases sitting between them. Sequencing was performed on PBMCs. The rearrangement links TRBV7-6 to TRBJ2-7; possibly TRBD2 for D (6 bases). This sequence was found in a woman in her thirties or forties in good health. Some clones in this sample may be carry-over from other donors' samples. This CDR3 is CASSFSLASGEQYF. CDR3 nucleotides: TGTGCCAGCAGCTTTTCTCTAGCGAGTGGTGAGCAGTACTTC.